This paragraph covers one TCR beta chain sequence. It lacks a known antigen. Base quality data are lacking; no much larger clone is found one base away. The immunoSEQ hsTCRB v3.0 assay was used at survey level resolution to sequence the TRB variable region. The target sequencing depth for TRB was about 40,000-55,000 T-cell genomes per sample. TRB libraries were pooled and sequenced on an Illumina MiSeq using a v3 150-cycle kit. The authors processed their data as follows. Repertoire analysis was run in R within a reproducible Nextflow workflow that covered QC, data transformation and analysis. LymphoSeq2, an R package for AIRR-Seq data exploration, was used to implement custom analyses. After excluding a few samples that yielded fewer than 5000 total TRB sequences, some 180 HIV repertoires remained for analysis. Among the 190 or so HIV repertoires that were kept, 59 were collected before ART initiation and about 130 were collected after ART initiation. Repertoires were downsampled to 5000 TRB nucleotide sequences, with summary statistics averaged over 100 downsampling iterations. The analysis kept only TRB sequences whose CDR3 regions were at least seven amino acids long. Diversity was measured with a Shannon entropy-derived clonality score and the Gini coefficient. Repertoire networks linked the top 5000 CDR3 amino acid sequences whenever two sequences differed by an edit distance of one. For TRB CDR3 amino acid sequences, GLIPH2 was used to predict antigen specificity groups and MHC restriction. To flag known CMV, EBV, HIV or tissue antigen associations, CDR3 amino acid sequences were matched against VDJdb and McPAS-TCR. Pre-ART, post-ART and control groups were compared with Wilcoxon signed-rank tests and Holm-Bonferroni correction. TCRdb limited this immuneACCESS table to in-frame rearrangements with V and J called. A share of clones is missing; checked studies link under half to unresolved V genes, and the rest is unexplained. V and J calls and clone size are copied from that table; D and trimming were computed from the DNA. The sample contains around 34,000 clones, approximately 79% of them found a single time. The top ten clonotypes cover roughly 5% of the sample.

The data are from a study of long-term antiretroviral therapy in people with HIV (dated by TCRdb to between 2021 and 2023). About the full investigation: The earliest samples were collected roughly a decade before the 2015 WHO recommendation for immediate ART, at a time when ART was usually postponed until CD4 counts fell. A retrospective serial study tested whether ART initiation and durable HIV suppression were associated with changes in peripheral blood TRB repertoire composition and diversity. From a few dozen adults with confirmed HIV infection, the cohort provided approximately 190 cryopreserved PBMC samples, gathered serially across a mean of approximately six years (range 1-12). Of the roughly 30 participants with HIV, about a dozen were female. Test extractions of a monoclonal T-cell line alongside a few dozen polyclonal samples showed no cross-contamination during QIAcube processing.

On the study overall, not on this receptor specifically: Since PBMC availability was limited, sequencing covered only the TCR beta chain, with no alpha chain pairing. Inferences about post-ART repertoire changes were limited because no data were available on ART adherence, viral resistance or therapy changes. A significant increase in TRB diversity was found to be associated with ART initiation, although TRB diversity was observed to remain significantly below that of transplant donor controls even after long-term ART. Expanded TRB clones identified before ART initiation dominated the repertoire across all time points, though the dominance fluctuated and decreased in many PLHIV after ART. Compared with controls, HIV repertoires had narrower CDR3 length ranges, and the network structure pointed to an antigen-experienced repertoire that shifted only slightly toward naive after ART. Because pre-ART samples had limited cell numbers, unsorted PBMC were profiled rather than sorted CD4+ and CD8+ T cells. The samples span the years 2004 to 2017, and the ART regimens used at that time may not be as effective as current regimens.

To be included, a participant needed at least one PBMC sample from before ART initiation plus at least two post-ART samples. Treatment was received in the United States of America by all participants with HIV. Before DNA extraction, cryopreserved samples of roughly 0.9-11 million PBMC were thawed and then washed. At the time of the earliest PBMC sample, participants with HIV were aged between roughly 20 and 54 years. PBMC samples from each participant spanned 1-4 timepoints before ART initiation and 2-8 timepoints after ART initiation, with a median of 7 samples. Serial HIV viral load, CD4+ T-cell count, ART history and demographic data were obtained for every participant. Genomic DNA was extracted from unsorted PBMC with a Qiagen kit on a QIAcube, processed in batches of 12 samples. The germline V gene (reference sequence) gives CDR1 as SEHNR and CDR2 as FQNEAQ. There are 16 amino acids in the CDR3, from cysteine to phenylalanine inclusive. Only CDR3 DNA remains: 48 bases, in frame from the first base. V trim: 5 bases; J trim: 4 bases; unmatched bases: 8.

This specimen consisted of unsorted PBMCs, obtained 1.5 years after starting antiretroviral therapy. The receptor's source is a man aged 18 to 30 with HIV. The rearrangement combines TRBV7-9 with TRBJ2-1; 10 bases in between match TRBD2. In nucleotide form, the sequence is TGTGCCAGCAGCAAGGGGGGACTAGCGCTTTACAATGAGCAGTTCTTC. Its protein is CASSKGGLALYNEQFF.